Below are 18 T cell receptor beta chains sequenced from a single sample in a study of blood T cell repertoires in COVID-19 (dated by TCRdb to 2018 to 2020). The method was the immunoSEQ multiplex PCR assay. Drawn from immuneACCESS, this table holds only the in-frame rearrangements with V and J called that TCRdb kept. Clones are partly lost; checked studies trace under half to an unresolved V gene and leave the rest unexplained. The sample table holds under 200,000 clones, of which about four fifths were seen once. Approximately 2.4% of the sample is in the top ten clones. The material sequenced was peripheral blood. Receptors originate from a human donor with acute or convalescent COVID-19. The donor label of this sample is uncertain.

The V call is TRBV5-1, the J call TRBJ1-6; no clear D. From germline, CDR1 is SGHRS and CDR2 YFSETQ. There are 14 residues in the CDR3. V dropped 3 bases and J dropped 9 bases, with 13 bases sitting between them. The CDR3 DNA reads TGCGCCAGCAGCTGGACTATGACGAGTTCACCCCTCCACTTT. Amino acid sequence: CASSWTMTSSPLHF.

The genes are TRBV30 and TRBJ1-3, with 9 bases that match TRBD1. The CDR3 runs 15 residues. J gave up 4 bases and V 4 bases, and 8 bases lay outside the gene matches. Germline assignment: CDR1 GTSNPN and CDR2 SVGIG (reference sequence). CDR3 region: CAWTARDRAGNTIYF. The CDR3 nucleotides are TGTGCCTGGACGGCCCGGGACAGGGCCGGAAACACCATATATTTT.

This CDR3 reads CASSQGSSGPSTDTQYF. The CDR3 DNA sequence: TGTGCCAGCAGCCAAGGGTCTAGCGGACCTTCCACAGATACGCAGTATTTT. The chain is built from TRBV14 and TRBJ2-3; TRBD2 matches at 7 bases. Germline V gene sequence: CDR1 SGHDN, CDR2 FVKESK. The CDR3 is 17 amino acids. V lost 1 base to trimming and J lost 2 bases; unmatched junction nucleotides: 9.

The chain combines TRBV5-1 with TRBJ1-4, with TRBD1 matching over 7 bases. Germline V gene data show CDR1 as SGHRS and CDR2 as YFSETQ. This CDR3 is built from 16 residues. The V and J ends lost 3 bases and 3 bases, in that order; junction bases with no gene match: 8. The CDR3 loop reads CASSSRQGASNEKLFF. DNA for the CDR3: TGCGCCAGCAGCTCAAGACAGGGCGCCTCTAATGAAAAACTGTTTTTT.

This chain uses TRBV2 with TRBJ2-7; TRBD1 is a possible D gene (6 bases). V was trimmed by 5 bases and J by 5 bases, leaving 19 bases between them. There are 15 residues in the CDR3. The germline V gene has CDR1 SNHLY and CDR2 FYNNEI. CDR3 in amino acids: CASSYDRPTYNEQYF. The DNA for the CDR3 is TGTGCCAGCAGTTACGACAGGCCAACTTACAACGAGCAGTACTTC.

This chain links TRBV7-9 with TRBJ2-3, with TRBD2 matching over 8 bases. Trimming cost V 0 bases and J 3 bases; bases outside gene matches: 5. Germline lookup yields CDR1 SEHNR and CDR2 FQNEAQ (reference sequence). The CDR3 has 16 residues. The DNA of the CDR3 is TGTGCCAGCAGCTTAGCGGTTAGCGGGGAGACAGATACGCAGTATTTT. Translating it yields CASSLAVSGETDTQYF.

The chain combines TRBV11-3 with TRBJ2-1; 10 nucleotides line up with TRBD1. This CDR3 comprises 16 residues. The germline V gene has CDR1 SGHNT and CDR2 YENEEA. After removal of 5 bases from V and 6 bases from J, the junction contained 10 bases not matched to a gene. The CDR3 sequence: CASSLSPGTGVNEQFF. The CDR3 bases are TGTGCCAGCAGCCTCTCGCCCGGGACAGGGGTCAATGAGCAGTTCTTC.

The chain combines TRBV19 with TRBJ2-1; D perhaps matches TRBD2 (6 bases). The length of the CDR3 is 15 residues. The ends were cut back, 4 bases at V and 8 bases at J, with 18 bases in the middle. Germline V CDR1 and CDR2: LNHDA, SQIVND (reference sequence). In DNA form, the CDR3 reads TGTGCCAGTAGTACTTGGACTACCCCGGACGATGAGCAGTTCTTC. It translates to CASSTWTTPDDEQFF.

This clone was detected once. The chain uses TRBV10-2 and TRBJ1-6; tentatively, D is TRBD1 (6 bases). With 7 bases removed from V and 1 base from J, the gap between germline ends came to 14 bases. CDR1 and CDR2 (germline): WSHSY, SAAADI. The CDR3 extends over 16 amino acids. The CDR3 loop reads CASTESQGSYNSPLHF. Written as DNA, the CDR3 is TGCGCCAGCACCGAGTCCCAGGGGTCCTATAATTCACCCCTCCACTTT.

The chain carries TRBV7-3 and TRBJ2-7; D is possibly TRBD2 (6 bases). This CDR3 has 17 amino acids. Germline values: CDR1 SGHTA, CDR2 FQGTGA. Trimming took off 1 base at V and 3 bases at J, with 19 bases between the two ends. CDR3 protein: CASSLKPSAVRLYEQYF. CDR3 bases: TGTGCCAGCAGCTTAAAGCCTAGCGCCGTAAGGCTCTACGAGCAGTACTTC. Full variable domain (rest looked up from reference TRBV7-3 and TRBJ2-7): GAGVSQTPSNKVTEKGKYVELRCDPISGHTALYWYRQSLGQGPEFLIYFQGTGAADDSGLPNDRFFAVRPEGSVSTLKIQRTERGDSAVYLCASSLKPSAVRLYEQYFGPGTRLTVT.

The chain combines TRBV7-3 with TRBJ2-1, with TRBD2 identical over 12 bases. V shed 4 bases, J shed 10 bases, and the junction held 5 bases outside the gene matches. Germline V lookup: CDR1 SGHTA, CDR2 FQGTGA. This CDR3 region has 14 residues. In nucleotides, the CDR3 is TGTGCCAGCAGCTCCTCCGGGACTAGCGGGGAGCAGTTCTTC. This codes for CASSSSGTSGEQFF.

This clone was observed a few times. The V call is TRBV7-5, the J call TRBJ1-5; TRBD1, the table's D call, lacks a check against the DNA. TRBV7-5 is described as a pseudogene. This CDR3 has 12 amino acids. CDR3 region: CARSSYSTPQHF. CDR3 in DNA: TGTGCCAGAAGCTCCTACAGTACCCCCCAGCATTTT.

The rearrangement joins TRBV19 to TRBJ2-3; 14 bases fit TRBD2. The CDR3 is 14 amino acids. The germline CDR1 and CDR2 sequences are LNHDA and SQIVND (reference sequence). Germline trimming cut 9 bases from V and 4 bases from J; bases unmatched to any gene: 3. The CDR3 DNA sequence: TGTGCCAGCGTGACTAGCGGGGGGGCAGATACGCAGTATTTT. Amino acids: CASVTSGGADTQYF.

The gene calls are TRBV10-1 and TRBJ2-1, with D possibly TRBD1 on 5 matching bases. Germline V CDR1 and CDR2: WNHNN, SYGVQD (reference sequence). The CDR3 sequence is 15 residues long. The V and J ends lost 4 bases and 4 bases respectively, with 14 bases between them. DNA of the CDR3: TGCGCCAGCAGTGTATCTGACAGAACATACAATGAGCAGTTCTTC. As protein: CASSVSDRTYNEQFF.

This clone was observed many times. The chain couples TRBV27 to TRBJ2-7; D is unresolved. This CDR3 is 15 amino acids long. Trimming took 6 bases from V and 2 from J, leaving 17 bases between them. CDR1 and CDR2 (germline): MNHEY, SMNVEV (reference sequence). The CDR3 DNA sequence: TGTGCCAGCAGCCTCTCTCAGGCCGCCGCCTACGAGCAGTACTTC. It codes for CASSLSQAAAYEQYF.

V usage is TRBV10-3 and J usage is TRBJ2-3; a possible D gene is TRBD1 (5 bases). Germline loops: CDR1 ENHRY, CDR2 SYGVKD. The CDR3 contains 16 residues. The V end was cut by 0 bases, the J end by 4 bases, with 14 bases between. CDR3 sequence (DNA): TGTGCCATCAGTGAGTCTAGGGGCCTTCCCGCAGATACGCAGTATTTT. As protein: CAISESRGLPADTQYF.

The chain couples TRBV18 to TRBJ1-5; TRBD1 agrees at 7 bases. Germline V CDR1 and CDR2: KGHSH, LQKENI. V was clipped by 3 bases and J by 7 bases; unmatched bases: 9. The CDR3 spans 15 residues. CDR3 sequence: CASSPFDRADQPQHF. The CDR3, as DNA: TGTGCCAGCTCACCGTTTGACAGGGCGGACCAGCCCCAGCATTTT.

The rearrangement joins TRBV9 to TRBJ2-7; D uncertain. CDR1 SGDLS and CDR2 YYNGEE come from the germline V gene. There are 14 residues in the CDR3. V was clipped by 0 bases and J by 0 bases, with 7 bases between them. CDR3 residues: CASSVAQSSYEQYF. The CDR3 nucleotides are TGTGCCAGCAGCGTAGCACAGAGCTCCTACGAGCAGTACTTC.